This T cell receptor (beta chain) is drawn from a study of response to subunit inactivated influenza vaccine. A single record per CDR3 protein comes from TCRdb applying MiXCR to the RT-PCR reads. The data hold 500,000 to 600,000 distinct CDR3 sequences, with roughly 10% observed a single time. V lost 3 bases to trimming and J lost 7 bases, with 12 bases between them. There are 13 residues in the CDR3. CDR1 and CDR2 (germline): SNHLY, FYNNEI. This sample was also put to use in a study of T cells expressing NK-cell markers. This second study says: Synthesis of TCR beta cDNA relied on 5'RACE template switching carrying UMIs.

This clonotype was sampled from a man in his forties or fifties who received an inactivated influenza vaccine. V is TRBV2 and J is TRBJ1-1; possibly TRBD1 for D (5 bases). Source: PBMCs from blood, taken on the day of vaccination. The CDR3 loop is CASSEAGGDEAFF. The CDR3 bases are TGTGCCAGCAGTGAGGCGGGGGGTGATGAAGCTTTCTTT.